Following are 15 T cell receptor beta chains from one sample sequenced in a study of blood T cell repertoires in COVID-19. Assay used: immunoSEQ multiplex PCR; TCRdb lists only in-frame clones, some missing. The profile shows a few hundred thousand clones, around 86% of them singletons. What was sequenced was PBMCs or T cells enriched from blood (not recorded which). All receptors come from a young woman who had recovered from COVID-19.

CDR3 sequence (DNA): TGTGCCAGCAGCTTCTCCCCCCAGGGGAACACTGAAGCTTTCTTT. Translation: CASSFSPQGNTEAFF. This chain connects TRBV5-5 to TRBJ1-1; a possible D gene is TRBD1 (5 bases). Per germline, CDR1 SGHKS and CDR2 YYEKEE (reference sequence). The V end was cut by 2 bases, the J end by 1 base, with 12 bases between. The CDR3 extends over 15 amino acids.

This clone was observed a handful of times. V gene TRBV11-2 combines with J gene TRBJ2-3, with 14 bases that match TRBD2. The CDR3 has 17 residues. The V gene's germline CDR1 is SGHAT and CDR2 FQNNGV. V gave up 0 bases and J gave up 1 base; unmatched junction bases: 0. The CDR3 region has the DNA TGTGCCAGCAGCTTAGAGGGACTAGCGGGAGGCACAGATACGCAGTATTTT. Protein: CASSLEGLAGGTDTQYF.

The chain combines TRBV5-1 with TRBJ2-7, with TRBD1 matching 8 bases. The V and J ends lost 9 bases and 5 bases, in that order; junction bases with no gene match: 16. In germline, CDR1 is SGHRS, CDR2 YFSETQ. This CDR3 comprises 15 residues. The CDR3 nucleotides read TGCGCCACCCGATTGGTGTCCGGGGGACAGGACGAGCAGTACTTC. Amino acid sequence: CATRLVSGGQDEQYF.

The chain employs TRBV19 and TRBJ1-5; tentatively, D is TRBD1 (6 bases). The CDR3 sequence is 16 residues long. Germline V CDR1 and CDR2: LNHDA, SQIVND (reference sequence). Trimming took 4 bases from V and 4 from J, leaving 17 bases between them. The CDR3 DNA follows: TGTGCCAGTAGTAGCACACAGGGTGTATGGAATCAGCCCCAGCATTTT. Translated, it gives CASSSTQGVWNQPQHF.

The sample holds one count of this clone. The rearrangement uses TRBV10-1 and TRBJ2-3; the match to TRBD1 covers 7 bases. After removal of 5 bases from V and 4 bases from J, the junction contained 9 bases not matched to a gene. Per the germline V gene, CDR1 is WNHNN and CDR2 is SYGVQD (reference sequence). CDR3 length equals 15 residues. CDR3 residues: CASSYGQEISDTQYF. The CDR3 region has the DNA TGCGCCAGCAGTTACGGACAGGAGATTTCAGATACGCAGTATTTT.

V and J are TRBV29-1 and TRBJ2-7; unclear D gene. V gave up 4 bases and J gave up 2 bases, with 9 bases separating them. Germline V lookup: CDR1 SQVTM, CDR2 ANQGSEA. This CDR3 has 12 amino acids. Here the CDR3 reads CSVAFPAYEQYF. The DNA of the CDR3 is TGCAGCGTTGCTTTCCCTGCCTACGAGCAGTACTTC.

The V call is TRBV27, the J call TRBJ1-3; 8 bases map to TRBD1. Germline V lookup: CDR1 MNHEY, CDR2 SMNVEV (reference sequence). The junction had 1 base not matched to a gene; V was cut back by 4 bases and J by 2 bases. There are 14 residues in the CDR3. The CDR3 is CASSSQGAGNTIYF. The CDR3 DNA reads TGTGCCAGCAGTTCACAGGGGGCTGGAAACACCATATATTTT.

The CDR3 here is CASSPGAVYEQYF. Written as DNA, the CDR3 is TGTGCCAGCAGCCCTGGAGCGGTCTACGAGCAGTACTTC. This rearrangement joins TRBV6-6 to TRBJ2-7; tentatively, D is TRBD2 (5 bases). The length of the CDR3 is 13 residues. Trimming shortened V by 6 bases and J by 3 bases, and 12 bases separated the two germline ends. Germline-derived CDR1 and CDR2 are MNHNY and SVGAGI (reference sequence).

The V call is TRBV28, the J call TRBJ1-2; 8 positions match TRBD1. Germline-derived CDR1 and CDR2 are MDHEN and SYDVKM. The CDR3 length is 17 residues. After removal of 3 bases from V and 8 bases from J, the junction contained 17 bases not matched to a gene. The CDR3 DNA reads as TGTGCCAGCAGTTTCCTCGGGGGTGGACAGGGAGTGGAAGGCTACACCTTC. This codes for CASSFLGGGQGVEGYTF.

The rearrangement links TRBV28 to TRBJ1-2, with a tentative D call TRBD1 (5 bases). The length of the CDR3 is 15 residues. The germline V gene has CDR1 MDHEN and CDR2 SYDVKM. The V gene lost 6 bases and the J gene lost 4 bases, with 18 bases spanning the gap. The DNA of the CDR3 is TGTGCCAGCAGCCCGGCGGTCCTGGGGCGCTATGGCTACACCTTC. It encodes CASSPAVLGRYGYTF.

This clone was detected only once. The CDR3 region is CAWSATPTNEKLFF. Here the CDR3 DNA reads TGTGCCTGGAGTGCGACTCCAACTAATGAAAAACTGTTTTTT. The rearrangement links TRBV30 to TRBJ1-4; unclear D gene. Germline V lookup: CDR1 GTSNPN, CDR2 SVGIG (reference sequence). V dropped 1 base and J dropped 0 bases, with 6 bases sitting between them. The CDR3 runs to 14 residues. Full variable domain (remainder filled in from reference TRBV30 and TRBJ1-4): SQTIHQWPATLVQPVGSPLSLECTVEGTSNPNLYWYRQAAGRGLQLLFYSVGIGQISSEVPQNLSASRPQDRQFILSSKKLLLSDSGFYLCAWSATPTNEKLFFGSGTQLSVL.

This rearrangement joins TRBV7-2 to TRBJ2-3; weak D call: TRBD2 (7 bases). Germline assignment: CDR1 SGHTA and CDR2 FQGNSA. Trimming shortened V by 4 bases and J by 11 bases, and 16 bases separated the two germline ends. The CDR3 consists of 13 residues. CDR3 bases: TGTGCCAGCAGCTCCCTGGGAGCGGGACAGCAGTATTTT. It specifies CASSSLGAGQQYF. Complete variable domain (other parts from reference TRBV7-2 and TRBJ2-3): GAGVSQSPSNKVTEKGKDVELRCDPISGHTALYWYRQSLGQGLEFLIYFQGNSAPDKSGLPSDRFSAERTGGSVSTLTIQRTQQEDSAVYLCASSSLGAGQQYFGPGTRLTVL.

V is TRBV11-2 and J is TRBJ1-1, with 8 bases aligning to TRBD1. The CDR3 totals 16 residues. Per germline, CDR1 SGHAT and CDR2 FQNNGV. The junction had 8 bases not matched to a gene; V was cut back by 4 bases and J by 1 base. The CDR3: CASSSRTGIENTEAFF. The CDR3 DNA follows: TGTGCCAGCAGCTCCAGGACAGGGATCGAGAACACTGAAGCTTTCTTT.

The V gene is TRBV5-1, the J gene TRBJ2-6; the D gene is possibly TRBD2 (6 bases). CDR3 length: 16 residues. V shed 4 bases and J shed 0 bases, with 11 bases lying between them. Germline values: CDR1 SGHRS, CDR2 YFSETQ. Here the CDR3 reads CASSQEGLSGANVLTF. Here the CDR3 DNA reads TGCGCCAGCAGCCAGGAGGGACTCTCTGGGGCCAACGTCCTGACTTTC.

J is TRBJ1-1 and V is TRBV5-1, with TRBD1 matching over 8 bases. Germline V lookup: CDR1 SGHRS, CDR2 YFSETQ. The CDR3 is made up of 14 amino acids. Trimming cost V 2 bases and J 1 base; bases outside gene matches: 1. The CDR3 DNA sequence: TGCGCCAGCAGCTTCGGACAGGGGAACACTGAAGCTTTCTTT. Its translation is CASSFGQGNTEAFF.